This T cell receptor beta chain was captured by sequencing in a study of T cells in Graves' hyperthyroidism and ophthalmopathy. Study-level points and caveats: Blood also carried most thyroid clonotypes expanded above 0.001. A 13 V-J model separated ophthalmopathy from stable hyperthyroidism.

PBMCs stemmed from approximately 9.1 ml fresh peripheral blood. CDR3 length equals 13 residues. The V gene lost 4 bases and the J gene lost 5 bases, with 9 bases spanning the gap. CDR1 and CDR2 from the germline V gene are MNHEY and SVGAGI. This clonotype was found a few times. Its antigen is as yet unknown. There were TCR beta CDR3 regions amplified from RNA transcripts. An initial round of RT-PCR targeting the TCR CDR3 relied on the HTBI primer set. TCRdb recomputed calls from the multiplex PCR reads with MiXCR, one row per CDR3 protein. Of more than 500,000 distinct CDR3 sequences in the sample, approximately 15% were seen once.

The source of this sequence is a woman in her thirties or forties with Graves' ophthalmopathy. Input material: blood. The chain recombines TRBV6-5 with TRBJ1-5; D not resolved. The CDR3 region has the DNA TGTGCCAGCAGTTTAGCTCCGTATCAGCCCCAGCATTTT. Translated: CASSLAPYQPQHF.